These T cell receptor beta chains were read from a single sample in a study of blood T cell repertoires in COVID-19. Data came from immunoSEQ multiplex PCR; TCRdb stores just in-frame clones and leaves some out. The data hold 90,000 to 120,000 clones, with around 88% observed a single time. The sequencing sample was made of peripheral blood. These receptors all come from a man aged 45-60 years with active or convalescent COVID-19. Both conserved end residues are part of each CDR3. Each record gives: J gene, D gene, V gene, clone size, CDR3 protein, CDR3 DNA. A D gene is named only where the DNA matches it firmly. For some rows the clone size is stated as once, few or many, or as a class when expanded; others skip it.

TRBJ2-3 TRBD1 TRBV30 NA CASPARGRRDTQYF TGTGCCTCTCCCGCCAGGGGGCGCAGAGATACGCAGTATTTT
TRBJ2-3 TRBD2 TRBV7-8 NA CASSSTTSGSVADTQYF TGTGCCAGCAGCTCCACGACTAGCGGGAGTGTAGCGGATACGCAGTATTTT
TRBJ2-5 NA TRBV29-1 NA CSVEETGNRETQYF TGCAGCGTTGAAGAAACAGGGAATCGAGAGACCCAGTACTTC
TRBJ1-6 NA TRBV15 NA CATRQGGSPLHF TGTGCCACCCGGCAGGGAGGCTCACCCCTCCACTTT
TRBJ2-2 NA TRBV19 NA CASQASPTGELFF TGTGCCAGTCAGGCTAGCCCCACCGGGGAGCTGTTTTTT
TRBJ2-1 NA TRBV12-3/TRBV12-4 NA CASSGDTHNEQFF TGTGCCAGCAGTGGGGACACCCACAATGAGCAGTTCTTC
TRBJ1-2 NA TRBV11-2 NA CASSLDLQDGGGYTF TGTGCCAGCAGCTTAGATCTGCAGGACGGGGGTGGCTACACCTTC
TRBJ1-2 NA TRBV18 NA CASHPGAPDYTF TGTGCCAGCCACCCGGGTGCCCCCGACTACACCTTC
TRBJ1-4 NA TRBV6-5 once CASRAHREFNEKLFF TGTGCCAGCAGGGCCCACAGGGAGTTTAATGAAAAACTGTTTTTT
TRBJ1-5 NA TRBV2 once CATQGRANQPQHF TGTGCCACCCAGGGGAGGGCCAATCAGCCCCAGCATTTT
TRBJ2-1 TRBD2 TRBV5-5 NA CASSLDVGGPPEQFF TGTGCCAGCAGCTTGGACGTGGGAGGGCCACCTGAGCAGTTCTTC
TRBJ2-7 NA TRBV5-5 NA CASSFGVGGVPYEQYF TGTGCCAGCAGCTTTGGGGTAGGAGGGGTCCCCTACGAGCAGTACTTC
TRBJ1-4 TRBD1 TRBV24-1 NA CATSDRDSINEKLFF TGTGCCACCAGTGACCGGGACAGCATCAATGAAAAACTGTTTTTT
TRBJ1-3 NA TRBV7-2 NA CASGRQPGNTIYF TGTGCCAGCGGAAGACAGCCTGGAAACACCATATATTTT
TRBJ2-1 TRBD2 TRBV9 NA CASSAGTSGSSYNEQFF TGTGCCAGCAGCGCGGGGACTAGCGGTAGCTCCTACAATGAGCAGTTCTTC
TRBJ2-7 TRBD1 TRBV19 few CASSTGTGLGYEQYF TGTGCCAGTAGTACCGGGACAGGTCTAGGCTACGAGCAGTACTTC
TRBJ2-7 TRBD2 TRBV3-1/TRBV3-2 few CASSQAGGPHEQYF TGTGCCAGCAGCCAAGCGGGAGGGCCCCACGAGCAGTACTTC
TRBJ1-1 NA TRBV4-1 NA CASSLLQGRATEAFF TGCGCCAGCAGCTTACTACAGGGACGGGCCACTGAAGCTTTCTTT
TRBJ1-2 TRBD1 TRBV15 NA CATSTRTGGDGYTF TGTGCCACCAGCACCCGGACAGGGGGCGATGGCTACACCTTC
TRBJ2-7 NA TRBV5-1 NA CASSLDGAPRDEQYF TGCGCCAGCAGCTTGGATGGGGCTCCCAGGGACGAGCAGTACTTC
TRBJ1-6 NA TRBV3-1/TRBV3-2 NA CASSRGGTYNSPLHF TGTGCCAGCAGCAGGGGGGGCACCTATAATTCACCCCTCCACTTT
TRBJ2-5 TRBD1 TRBV5-6 NA CASSFDRGPWETQYF TGTGCCAGCAGCTTTGACAGGGGGCCTTGGGAGACCCAGTACTTC
TRBJ2-3 TRBD2 TRBV6-5 NA CASSLSGKLDTQYF TGTGCCAGCAGTCTTAGCGGGAAACTAGATACGCAGTATTTT
TRBJ2-7 NA TRBV6-2/TRBV6-3 NA CASSRQATYEQYF TGTGCCAGCAGCAGACAGGCCACCTACGAGCAGTACTTC
TRBJ2-3 TRBD2 TRBV29-1 NA CSALGLAGGTDTQYF TGCAGCGCCCTGGGACTAGCGGGAGGCACAGATACGCAGTATTTT
TRBJ2-3 NA TRBV5-1 NA CASSLGDLNTQYF TGCGCCAGCAGCTTGGGCGATCTTAATACGCAGTATTTT
TRBJ1-2 TRBD1 TRBV6-5 NA CASSTDRVALYGYTF TGTGCCAGCAGTACAGACAGGGTCGCCCTCTATGGCTACACCTTC
TRBJ1-2 NA TRBV27 NA CASSLSPYRAGYTF TGTGCCAGCAGTTTATCACCTTACAGGGCAGGCTACACCTTC
TRBJ1-5 NA TRBV21-1 NA CASSSRRDRFNQPQHF TGTGCCAGCAGCTCGAGGCGGGACAGATTTAATCAGCCCCAGCATTTT
TRBJ1-1 NA TRBV15 once CATSSNSAEAFF TGTGCCACCAGCAGCAATTCGGCTGAAGCTTTCTTT
TRBJ2-5 TRBD2 TRBV19 once CASSRGLAGGQETQYF TGTGCCAGTAGTAGGGGACTAGCGGGGGGACAAGAGACCCAGTACTTC
TRBJ2-1 NA TRBV15 NA CATSRGGQYNEQFF TGTGCCACCAGCAGAGGGGGACAATACAATGAGCAGTTCTTC
TRBJ2-7 NA TRBV30 NA CAWSDTQGKNSEQYF TGTGCCTGGAGTGACACCCAGGGAAAGAATAGTGAGCAGTACTTC
TRBJ1-1 NA TRBV10-3 NA CAIGGGAQAGEAFF TGTGCCATCGGGGGAGGGGCACAAGCTGGAGAAGCTTTCTTT
TRBJ2-7 NA TRBV28 NA CASSLNYEQYF TGTGCCAGCAGTCTTAACTACGAGCAGTACTTC
TRBJ1-2 NA TRBV30 NA CAWGTSQGTYGYTF TGTGCCTGGGGAACTTCACAGGGAACCTATGGCTACACCTTC
TRBJ1-1 TRBD1 TRBV4-1 NA CASSNYRQGGHEAFF TGCGCCAGCAGCAATTACCGACAGGGGGGTCATGAAGCTTTCTTT
TRBJ2-3 NA TRBV6-5 NA CASSYSTGIRTDTQYF TGTGCCAGCAGTTACTCGACAGGAATTCGGACAGATACGCAGTATTTT
TRBJ1-2 TRBD1 TRBV15 once CATSRDVGQLGYGYTF TGTGCCACCAGCAGAGATGTGGGACAGCTTGGCTATGGCTACACCTTC
TRBJ1-5 TRBD1 TRBV5-6 NA CASSQGAGGNQPQHF TGTGCCAGCAGTCAGGGGGCAGGAGGCAATCAGCCCCAGCATTTT
TRBJ2-1 TRBD2 TRBV7-2 NA CASSGRLAGVGEQFF TGTGCCAGCAGCGGACGACTAGCGGGAGTCGGAGAGCAGTTCTTC
TRBJ1-6 NA TRBV5-4 NA CASSLDTFTLHF TGTGCCAGCAGCTTGGACACCTTCACCCTCCACTTT
TRBJ2-7 TRBD2 TRBV11-2 NA CASSLDREGWLAGAYEQYF TGTGCCAGCAGCTTAGATCGGGAAGGGTGGCTAGCGGGCGCCTACGAGCAGTACTTC
TRBJ1-5 NA TRBV19 NA CASRQGLVGNQPQHF TGTGCCAGTAGGCAGGGGTTGGTTGGCAATCAGCCCCAGCATTTT
TRBJ2-7 NA TRBV27 NA CASSLSRGGTYEQYF TGTGCCAGCAGTTTAAGCCGCGGCGGTACCTACGAGCAGTACTTC
TRBJ2-7 TRBD1 TRBV7-6 NA CASSLSGTGGRYEQYF TGTGCCAGCAGCCTCTCAGGGACAGGGGGCCGCTACGAGCAGTACTTC
TRBJ2-7 NA TRBV6-5 NA CASSLSGDSSYEQYF TGTGCCAGCAGCCTTTCGGGGGATAGCTCCTACGAGCAGTACTTC
TRBJ2-7 TRBD2 TRBV5-1 NA CASSPTLAGGGYEQYF TGCGCCAGCAGCCCCACACTAGCGGGAGGGGGCTACGAGCAGTACTTC
TRBJ2-1 NA TRBV5-1 NA CASSRLPQGLPYNEQFF TGCGCCAGCAGCCGACTTCCTCAGGGGCTGCCCTACAATGAGCAGTTCTTC
TRBJ1-1 NA TRBV7-9 NA CASSPHKLGTSEAFF TGTGCCAGCAGTCCCCATAAGCTGGGCACCTCTGAAGCTTTCTTT